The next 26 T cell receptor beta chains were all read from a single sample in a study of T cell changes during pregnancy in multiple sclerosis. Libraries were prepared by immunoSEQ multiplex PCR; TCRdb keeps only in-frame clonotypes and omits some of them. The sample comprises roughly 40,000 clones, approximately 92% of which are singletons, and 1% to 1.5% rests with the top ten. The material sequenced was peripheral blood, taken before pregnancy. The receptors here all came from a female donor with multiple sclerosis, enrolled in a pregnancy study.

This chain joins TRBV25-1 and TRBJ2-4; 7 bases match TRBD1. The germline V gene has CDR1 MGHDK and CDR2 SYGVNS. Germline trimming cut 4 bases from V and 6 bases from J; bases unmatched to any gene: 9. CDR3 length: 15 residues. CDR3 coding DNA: TGTGCCAGCAGTGCCCTAACAGGGGCCCTAAACATTCAGTACTTC. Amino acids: CASSALTGALNIQYF. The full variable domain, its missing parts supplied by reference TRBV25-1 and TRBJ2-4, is EADIYQTPRYLVIGTGKKITLECSQTMGHDKMYWYQQDPGMELHLIHYSYGVNSTEKGDLSSESTVSRIRTEHFPLTLESARPSHTSQYLCASSALTGALNIQYFGAGTRLSVL.

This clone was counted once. CDR3 protein: CASSLVSPTGANVLTF. The CDR3 DNA sequence: TGTGCCAGCAGTTTGGTTAGTCCAACTGGGGCCAACGTCCTGACTTTC. The chain joins TRBV28 to TRBJ2-6, with D unclear. CDR1 MDHEN and CDR2 SYDVKM come from the germline V gene. The CDR3 runs to 16 residues. The ends were cut back, 3 bases at V and 2 bases at J, with 11 bases in the middle.

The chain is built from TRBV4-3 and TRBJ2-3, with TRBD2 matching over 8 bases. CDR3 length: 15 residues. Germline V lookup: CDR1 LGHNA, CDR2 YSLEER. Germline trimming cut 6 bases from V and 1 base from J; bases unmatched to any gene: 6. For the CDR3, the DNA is TGCGCCAGCAGTCCCCGGGAGGGCGGCACAGATACGCAGTATTTT. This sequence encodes CASSPREGGTDTQYF.

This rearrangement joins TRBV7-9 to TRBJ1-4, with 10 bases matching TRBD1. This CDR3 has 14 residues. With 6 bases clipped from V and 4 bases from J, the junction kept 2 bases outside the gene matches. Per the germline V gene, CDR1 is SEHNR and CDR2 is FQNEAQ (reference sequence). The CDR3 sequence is CASSWTGGNEKLFF. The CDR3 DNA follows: TGTGCCAGCAGTTGGACAGGGGGTAATGAAAAACTGTTTTTT.

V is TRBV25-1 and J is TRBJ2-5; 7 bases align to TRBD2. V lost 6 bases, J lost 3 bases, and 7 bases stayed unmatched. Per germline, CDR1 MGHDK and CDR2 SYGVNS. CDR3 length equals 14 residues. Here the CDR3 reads CASRGTISKETQYF. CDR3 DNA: TGTGCCAGCAGAGGGACTATAAGTAAAGAGACCCAGTACTTC.

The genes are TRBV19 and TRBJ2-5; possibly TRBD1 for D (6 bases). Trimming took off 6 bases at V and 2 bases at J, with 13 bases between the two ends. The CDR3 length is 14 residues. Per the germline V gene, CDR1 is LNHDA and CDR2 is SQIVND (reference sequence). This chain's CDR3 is CASSTHREQETQYF. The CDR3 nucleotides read TGTGCCAGTAGCACTCACAGGGAGCAAGAGACCCAGTACTTC.

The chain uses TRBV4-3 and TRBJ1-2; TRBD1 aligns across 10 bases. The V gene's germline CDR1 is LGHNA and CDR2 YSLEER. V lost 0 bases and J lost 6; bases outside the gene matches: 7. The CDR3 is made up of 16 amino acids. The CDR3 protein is CASSQDIRQGAHGYTF. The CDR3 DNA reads TGCGCCAGCAGCCAAGATATTCGACAGGGGGCCCATGGCTACACCTTC.

Here the CDR3 DNA reads TGTGCCAGCTCACTGGGGCAGGGGGCCGACACTGAAGCTTTCTTT. Encoded protein: CASSLGQGADTEAFF. This sequence joins TRBV18 and TRBJ1-1; 8 nucleotides line up with TRBD1. There are 15 residues in the CDR3. J gave up 3 bases and V 4 bases, and 7 bases lay outside the gene matches. Germline CDR1 reads KGHSH; CDR2 reads LQKENI.

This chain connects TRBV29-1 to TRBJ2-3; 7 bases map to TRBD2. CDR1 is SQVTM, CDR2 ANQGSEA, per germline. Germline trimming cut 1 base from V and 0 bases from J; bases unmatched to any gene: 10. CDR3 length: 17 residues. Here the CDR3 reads CSVEGRPSGSSTDTQYF. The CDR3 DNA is TGCAGCGTTGAAGGCCGGCCTAGCGGTTCTAGCACAGATACGCAGTATTTT.

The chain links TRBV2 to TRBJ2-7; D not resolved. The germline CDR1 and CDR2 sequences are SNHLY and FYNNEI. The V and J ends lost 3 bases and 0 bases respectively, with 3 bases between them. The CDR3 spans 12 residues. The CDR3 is CASSDLSYEQYF. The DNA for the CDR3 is TGTGCCAGCAGTGATCTCTCCTACGAGCAGTACTTC.

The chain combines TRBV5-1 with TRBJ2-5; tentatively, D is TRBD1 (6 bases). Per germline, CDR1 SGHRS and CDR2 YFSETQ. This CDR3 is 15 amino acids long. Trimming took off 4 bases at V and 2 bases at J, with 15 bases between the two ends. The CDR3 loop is CASSLPTGQQETQYF. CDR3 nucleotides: TGCGCCAGCAGCCTCCCGACAGGCCAACAAGAGACCCAGTACTTC.

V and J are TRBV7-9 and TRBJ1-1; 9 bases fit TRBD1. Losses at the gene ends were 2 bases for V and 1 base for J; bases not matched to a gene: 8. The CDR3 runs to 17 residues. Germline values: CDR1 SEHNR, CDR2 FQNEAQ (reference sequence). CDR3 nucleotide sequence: TGTGCCAGCAGCTTACACACAGGGGGCTTGGAGAACACTGAAGCTTTCTTT. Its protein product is CASSLHTGGLENTEAFF.

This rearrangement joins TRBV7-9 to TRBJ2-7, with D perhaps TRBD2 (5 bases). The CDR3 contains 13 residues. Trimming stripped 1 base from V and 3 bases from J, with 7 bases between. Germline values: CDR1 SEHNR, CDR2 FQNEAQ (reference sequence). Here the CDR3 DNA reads TGTGCCAGCAGCTTAGGTGACTACTACGAGCAGTACTTC. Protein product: CASSLGDYYEQYF.

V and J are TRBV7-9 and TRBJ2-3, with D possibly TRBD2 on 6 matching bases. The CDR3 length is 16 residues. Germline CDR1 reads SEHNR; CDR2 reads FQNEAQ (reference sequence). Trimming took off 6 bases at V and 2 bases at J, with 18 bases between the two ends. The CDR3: CASSLTSLEFTDTQYF. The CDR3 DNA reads TGTGCCAGCAGTCTGACTAGTCTAGAATTCACAGATACGCAGTATTTT. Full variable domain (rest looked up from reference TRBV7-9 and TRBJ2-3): DTGVSQNPRHKITKRGQNVTFRCDPISEHNRLYWYRQTLGQGPEFLTYFQNEAQLEKSRLLSDRFSAERPKGSFSTLEIQRTEQGDSAMYLCASSLTSLEFTDTQYFGPGTRLTVL.

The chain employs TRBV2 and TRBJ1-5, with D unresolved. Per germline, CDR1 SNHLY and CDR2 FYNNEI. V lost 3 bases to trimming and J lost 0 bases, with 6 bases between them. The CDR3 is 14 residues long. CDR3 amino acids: CASSDSYSNQPQHF. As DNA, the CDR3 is TGTGCCAGCAGTGACAGTTATAGCAATCAGCCCCAGCATTTT.

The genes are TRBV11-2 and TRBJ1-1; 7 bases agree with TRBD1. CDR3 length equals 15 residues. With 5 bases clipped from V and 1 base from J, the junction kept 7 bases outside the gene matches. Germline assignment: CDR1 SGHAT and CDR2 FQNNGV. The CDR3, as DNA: TGTGCCAGCAGCCCCTTTAGGGGGCGGAACACTGAAGCTTTCTTT. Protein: CASSPFRGRNTEAFF.

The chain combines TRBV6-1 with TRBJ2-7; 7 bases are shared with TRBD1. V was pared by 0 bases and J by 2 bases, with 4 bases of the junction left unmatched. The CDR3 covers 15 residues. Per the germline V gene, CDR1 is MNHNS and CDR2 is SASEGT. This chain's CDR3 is CASSEAPGTAYEQYF. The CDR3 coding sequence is TGTGCCAGCAGTGAAGCCCCCGGGACAGCCTACGAGCAGTACTTC.

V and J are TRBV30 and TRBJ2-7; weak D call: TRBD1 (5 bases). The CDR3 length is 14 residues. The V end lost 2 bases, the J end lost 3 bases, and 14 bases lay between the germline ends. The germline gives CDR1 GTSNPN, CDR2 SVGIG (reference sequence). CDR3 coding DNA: TGTGCCTGGAGTTCCGGACATGGGAACTACGAGCAGTACTTC. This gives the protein CAWSSGHGNYEQYF.

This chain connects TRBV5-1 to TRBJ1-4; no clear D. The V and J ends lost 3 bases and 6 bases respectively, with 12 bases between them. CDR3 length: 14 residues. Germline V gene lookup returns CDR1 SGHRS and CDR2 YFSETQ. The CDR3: CASSSTNLDEKLFF. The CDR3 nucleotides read TGCGCCAGCAGCTCGACTAATTTGGATGAAAAACTGTTTTTT.

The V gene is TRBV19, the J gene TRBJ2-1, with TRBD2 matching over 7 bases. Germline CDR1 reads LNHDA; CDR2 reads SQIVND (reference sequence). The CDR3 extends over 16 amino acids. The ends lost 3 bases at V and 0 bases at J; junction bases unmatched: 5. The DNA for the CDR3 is TGTGCCAGTAGTATCGGGGGGAGTATCTCCTACAATGAGCAGTTCTTC. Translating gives CASSIGGSISYNEQFF.

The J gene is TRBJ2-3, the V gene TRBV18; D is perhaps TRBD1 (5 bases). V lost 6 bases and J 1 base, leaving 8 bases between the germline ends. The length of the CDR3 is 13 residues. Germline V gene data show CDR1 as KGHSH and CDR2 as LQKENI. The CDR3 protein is CASSPTGTDTQYF. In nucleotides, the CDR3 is TGTGCCAGCTCCCCGACAGGCACAGATACGCAGTATTTT. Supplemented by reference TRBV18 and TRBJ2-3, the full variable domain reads NAGVMQNPRHLVRRRGQEARLRCSPMKGHSHVYWYRQLPEEGLKFMVYLQKENIIDESGMPKERFSAEFPKEGPSILRIQQVVRGDSAAYFCASSPTGTDTQYFGPGTRLTVL.

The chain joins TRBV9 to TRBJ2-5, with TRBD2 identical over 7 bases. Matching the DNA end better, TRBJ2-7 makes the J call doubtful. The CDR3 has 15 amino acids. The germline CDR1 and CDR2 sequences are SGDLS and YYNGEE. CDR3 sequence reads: CASSVDPSGAYEQYF. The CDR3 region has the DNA TGTGCCAGCAGCGTAGATCCTAGCGGAGCCTACGAGCAGTACTTC.

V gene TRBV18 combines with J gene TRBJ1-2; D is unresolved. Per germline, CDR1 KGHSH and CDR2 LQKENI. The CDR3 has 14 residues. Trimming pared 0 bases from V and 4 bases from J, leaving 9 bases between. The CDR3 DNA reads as TGTGCCAGCTCACCACCGTTGTCAGGCTATGGCTACACCTTC. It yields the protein CASSPPLSGYGYTF.

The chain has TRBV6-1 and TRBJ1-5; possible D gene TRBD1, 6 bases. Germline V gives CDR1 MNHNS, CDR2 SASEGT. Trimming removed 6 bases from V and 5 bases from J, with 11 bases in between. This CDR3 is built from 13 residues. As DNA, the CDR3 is TGTGCCAGCAGCGAAACAGGGTATCAGCCCCAGCATTTT. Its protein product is CASSETGYQPQHF.

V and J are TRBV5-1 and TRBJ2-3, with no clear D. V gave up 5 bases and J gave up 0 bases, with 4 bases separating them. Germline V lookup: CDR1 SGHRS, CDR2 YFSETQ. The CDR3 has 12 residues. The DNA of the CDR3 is TGCGCCAGCAGAGCTAGCACAGATACGCAGTATTTT. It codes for CASRASTDTQYF.

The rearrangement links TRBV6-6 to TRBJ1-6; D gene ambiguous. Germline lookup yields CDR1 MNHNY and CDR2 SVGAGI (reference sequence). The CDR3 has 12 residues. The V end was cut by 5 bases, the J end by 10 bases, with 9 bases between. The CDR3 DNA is TGTGCCAGCAGTATCGAGGGCTCACCCCTCCACTTT. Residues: CASSIEGSPLHF.